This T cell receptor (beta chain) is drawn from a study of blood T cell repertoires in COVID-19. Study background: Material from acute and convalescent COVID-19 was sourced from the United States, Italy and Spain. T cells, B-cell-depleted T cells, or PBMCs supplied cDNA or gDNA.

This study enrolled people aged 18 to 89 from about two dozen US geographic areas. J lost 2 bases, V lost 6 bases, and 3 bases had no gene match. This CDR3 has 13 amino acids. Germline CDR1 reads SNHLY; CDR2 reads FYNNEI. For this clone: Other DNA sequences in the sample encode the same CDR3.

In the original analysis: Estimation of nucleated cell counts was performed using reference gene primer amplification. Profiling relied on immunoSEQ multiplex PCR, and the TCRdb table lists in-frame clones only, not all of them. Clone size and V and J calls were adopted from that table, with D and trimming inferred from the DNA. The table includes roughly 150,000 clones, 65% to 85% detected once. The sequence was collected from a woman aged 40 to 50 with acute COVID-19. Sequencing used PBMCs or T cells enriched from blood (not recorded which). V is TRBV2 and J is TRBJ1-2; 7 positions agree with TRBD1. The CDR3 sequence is CASSRDSNYGYTF. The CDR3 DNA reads TGTGCCAGCAGCCGGGACAGCAACTATGGCTACACCTTC.